This entry lists 7 T cell receptor beta chains sequenced from one sample in a study of T-cell reconstitution after alpha-beta-depleted transplantation in children. Unique molecular identifiers were used in preparing the TCRbeta library. In TCRdb, the PCR reads were re-called with MiXCR into one record per CDR3 protein. The data show hundreds of thousands of distinct CDR3 sequences, 16% seen once. The sample in question was PBMCs from the stem cell graft donor, obtained from the stem cell graft. These receptor sequences come from a human donor who donated a stem cell graft to a child with acute myeloid leukemia.

The chain uses TRBV7-2 and TRBJ1-2; maybe TRBD1 (5 bases). CDR3 length: 14 amino acids. Germline V gene lookup returns CDR1 SGHTA and CDR2 FQGNSA. V lost 5 bases and J lost 2, with 12 bases in between. CDR3: CASSPGRENYGYTF. DNA for the CDR3: TGTGCCAGCAGCCCGGGACGGGAGAACTATGGCTACACCTTC.

This clonotype occurred many times. The chain employs TRBV7-2 and TRBJ2-7; possible D gene TRBD1, 6 bases. V was trimmed by 0 bases and J by 5 bases, leaving 11 bases between them. CDR1 is SGHTA and CDR2 is FQGNSA in the germline V gene. The CDR3 length is 14 residues. CDR3 loop: CASSLAGRGNEQYF. As DNA, the CDR3 is TGTGCCAGCAGCTTAGCGGGCAGGGGAAACGAGCAGTACTTC. The variable domain in full, with the rest retrieved from reference TRBV7-2 and TRBJ2-7, is GAGVSQSPSNKVTEKGKDVELRCDPISGHTALYWYRQSLGQGLEFLIYFQGNSAPDKSGLPSDRFSAERTGGSVSTLTIQRTQQEDSAVYLCASSLAGRGNEQYFGPGTRLTVT.

Only one count was recorded for this clonotype. A much larger clonotype is one base distant, so this may be a read error. CDR3 DNA sequence: TGTGCCAGCAGCTTATTCCAGGGCGGAAACGAGCAGTACTTC. Protein product: CASSLFQGGNEQYF. The V gene is TRBV7-2, the J gene TRBJ2-7; TRBD1 might be the D (5 bases). This CDR3 is 14 amino acids long. Per the germline V gene, CDR1 is SGHTA and CDR2 is FQGNSA. Trimming removed 2 bases at V and 5 bases at J, with 13 bases between.

The chain employs TRBV20-1 and TRBJ2-5, with D hard to call. Trimming cost V 7 bases and J 1 base, with 10 bases left between them. Germline V gives CDR1 DFQATT, CDR2 SNEGSKA (reference sequence). This CDR3 region has 12 residues. CDR3 loop: CSVVWRQETQYF. The DNA of the CDR3 is TGCAGTGTCGTGTGGCGCCAAGAGACCCAGTACTTC.

This clonotype has a count of ten or more. V and J are TRBV29-1 and TRBJ1-5; perhaps TRBD1 as D (5 bases). V dropped 4 bases and J dropped 1 base, with 8 bases sitting between them. This CDR3 has 13 amino acids. From germline, CDR1 is SQVTM and CDR2 ANQGSEA. As DNA, the CDR3 is TGCAGCGTTGTCCCAGGGAGCAATCAGCCCCAGCATTTT. The encoded protein is CSVVPGSNQPQHF. Variable domain in full (rest from reference TRBV29-1 and TRBJ1-5): SAVISQKPSRDICQRGTSLTIQCQVDSQVTMMFWYRQQPGQSLTLIATANQGSEATYESGFVIDKFPISRPNLTFSTLTVSNMSPEDSSIYLCSVVPGSNQPQHFGDGTRLSIL.

This chain links TRBV20-1 with TRBJ2-3; 8 bases match TRBD2. There are 15 residues in the CDR3. The ends lost 3 bases at V and 5 bases at J; junction bases unmatched: 10. Germline CDR1 reads DFQATT; CDR2 reads SNEGSKA (reference sequence). CDR3 nucleotides: TGCAGTGCTAGGGGATTCGGGGGGGCAGTAGATACGCAGTATTTT. Translating it yields CSARGFGGAVDTQYF.

The chain carries TRBV28 and TRBJ2-3, with 16 nucleotides matching TRBD2. Germline assignment: CDR1 MDHEN and CDR2 SYDVKM. V shed 4 bases, J shed 5 bases, and the junction held 15 bases outside the gene matches. This CDR3 has 20 amino acids. The CDR3 DNA reads as TGTGCCAGCAGTTCAATTTCTCTCCCGGGACTAGCGGGGGGGATAGATACGCAGTATTTT. Protein: CASSSISLPGLAGGIDTQYF.